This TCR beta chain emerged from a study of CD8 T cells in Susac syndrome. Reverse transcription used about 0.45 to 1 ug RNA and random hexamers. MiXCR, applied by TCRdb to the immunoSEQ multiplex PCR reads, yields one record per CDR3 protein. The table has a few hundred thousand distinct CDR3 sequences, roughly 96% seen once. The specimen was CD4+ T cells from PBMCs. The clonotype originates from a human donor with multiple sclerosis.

The CDR3 DNA reads as TGCAGCGTCGCTGGACTAGCGGGAGCTAACGAGCAGTACTTC. Translating it yields CSVAGLAGANEQYF. The rearrangement uses TRBV29-1 and TRBJ2-7, with TRBD2 identical over 13 bases. The germline V gene encodes CDR1 SQVTM and CDR2 ANQGSEA. After removal of 6 bases from V and 5 bases from J, the junction contained 7 bases not matched to a gene. The CDR3 is 14 residues long.